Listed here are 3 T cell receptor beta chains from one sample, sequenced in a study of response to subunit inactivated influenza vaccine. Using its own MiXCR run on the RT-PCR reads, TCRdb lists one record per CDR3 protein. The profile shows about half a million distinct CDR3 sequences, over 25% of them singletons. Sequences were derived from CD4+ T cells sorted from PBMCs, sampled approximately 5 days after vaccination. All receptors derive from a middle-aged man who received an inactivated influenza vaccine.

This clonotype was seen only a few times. In nucleotides, the CDR3 is TGTGCCAGCAGTCGTCCGGGACAGAGCTCCTACGAGCAGTACTTC. It yields the protein CASSRPGQSSYEQYF. V and J are TRBV12-3 or TRBV12-4 and TRBJ2-7; 7 bases are a match to TRBD1. The CDR3 contains 15 residues. V dropped 5 bases and J dropped 0; count of bases not matched to a gene: 7.

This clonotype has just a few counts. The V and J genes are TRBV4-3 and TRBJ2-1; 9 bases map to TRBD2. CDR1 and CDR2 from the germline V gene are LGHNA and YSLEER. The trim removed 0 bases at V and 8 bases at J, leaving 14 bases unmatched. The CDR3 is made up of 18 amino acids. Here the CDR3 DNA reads TGCGCCAGCAGCCAAGATCGGTTCAGAGCGGGAGGCCGGGATGAGCAGTTCTTC. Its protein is CASSQDRFRAGGRDEQFF.

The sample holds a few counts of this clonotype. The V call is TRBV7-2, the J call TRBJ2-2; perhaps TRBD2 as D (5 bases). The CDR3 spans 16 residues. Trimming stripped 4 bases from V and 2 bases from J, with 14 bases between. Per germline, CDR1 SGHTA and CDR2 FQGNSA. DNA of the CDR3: TGTGCCAGCAGCTCCCCGAGAGGGTCTAACACCGGGGAGCTGTTTTTT. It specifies CASSSPRGSNTGELFF.